The present T cell receptor (beta chain) was sequenced within a study of blood T cell repertoires in COVID-19. V lost 5 bases and J lost 8, with 15 bases in between. Germline V gene data show CDR1 as SQVTM and CDR2 as ANQGSEA. The CDR3 is 12 residues long. Repertoires were generated with immunoSEQ multiplex PCR, while TCRdb's copy carries only in-frame clones and drops some. The sample shows over 120,000 clones, roughly 90% of them seen only once. The sequencing input was peripheral blood. This sequence originates from a woman in her forties or fifties with acute or convalescent COVID-19. The chain is built from TRBV29-1 and TRBJ1-2; TRBD1 is a possible D gene (5 bases). For the CDR3, the DNA is TGCAGCGTTAGCCAGGGCGGAGGGGGCTACACCTTC. Translating gives CSVSQGGGGYTF.